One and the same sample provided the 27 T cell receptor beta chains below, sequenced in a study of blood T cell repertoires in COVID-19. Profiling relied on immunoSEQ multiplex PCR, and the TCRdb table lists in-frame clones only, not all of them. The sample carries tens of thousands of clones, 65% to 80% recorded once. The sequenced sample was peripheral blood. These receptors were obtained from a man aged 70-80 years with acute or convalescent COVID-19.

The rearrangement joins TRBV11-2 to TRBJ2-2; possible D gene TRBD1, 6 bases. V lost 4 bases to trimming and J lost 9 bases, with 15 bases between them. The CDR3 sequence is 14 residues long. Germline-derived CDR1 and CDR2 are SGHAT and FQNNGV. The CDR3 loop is CASSSLRGMRELFF. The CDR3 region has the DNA TGTGCCAGCAGCTCTCTCAGGGGCATGAGGGAGCTGTTTTTT.

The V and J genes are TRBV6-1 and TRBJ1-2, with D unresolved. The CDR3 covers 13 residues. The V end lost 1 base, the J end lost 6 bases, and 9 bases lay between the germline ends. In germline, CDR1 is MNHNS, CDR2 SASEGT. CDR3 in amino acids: CASSEEQFNGYTF. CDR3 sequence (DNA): TGTGCCAGCAGTGAAGAACAGTTTAATGGCTACACCTTC.

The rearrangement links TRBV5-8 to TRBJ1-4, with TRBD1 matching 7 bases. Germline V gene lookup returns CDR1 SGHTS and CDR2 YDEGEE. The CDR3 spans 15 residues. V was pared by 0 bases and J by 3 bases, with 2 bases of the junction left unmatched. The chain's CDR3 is CASSLGDSPNEKLFF. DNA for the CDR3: TGTGCCAGCAGCTTGGGGGACAGTCCTAATGAAAAACTGTTTTTT.

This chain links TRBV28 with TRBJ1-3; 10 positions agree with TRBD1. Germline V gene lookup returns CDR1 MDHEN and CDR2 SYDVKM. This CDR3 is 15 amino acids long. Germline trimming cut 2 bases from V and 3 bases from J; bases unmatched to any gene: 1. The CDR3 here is CASSLRDRGGNTIYF. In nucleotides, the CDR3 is TGTGCCAGCAGTTTACGGGACAGGGGTGGAAACACCATATATTTT.

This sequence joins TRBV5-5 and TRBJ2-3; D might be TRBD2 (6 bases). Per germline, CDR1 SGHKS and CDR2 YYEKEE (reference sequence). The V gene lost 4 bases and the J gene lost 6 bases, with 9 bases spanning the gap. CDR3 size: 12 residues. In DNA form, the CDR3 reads TGTGCCAGCAGCCCTGGGGGGGATACGCAGTATTTT. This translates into CASSPGGDTQYF.

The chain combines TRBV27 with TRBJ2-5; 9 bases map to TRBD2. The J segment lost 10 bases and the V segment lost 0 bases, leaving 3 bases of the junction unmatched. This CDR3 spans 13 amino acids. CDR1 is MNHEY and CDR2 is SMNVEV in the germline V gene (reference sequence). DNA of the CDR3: TGTGCCAGCAGTTTATCGAGACTAGCGGTCCAGTACTTC. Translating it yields CASSLSRLAVQYF.

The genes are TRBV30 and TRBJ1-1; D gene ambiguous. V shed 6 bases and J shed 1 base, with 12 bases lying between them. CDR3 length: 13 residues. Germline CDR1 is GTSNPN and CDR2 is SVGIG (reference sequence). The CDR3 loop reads CACILKPNTEAFF. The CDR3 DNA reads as TGTGCCTGTATATTAAAGCCGAACACTGAAGCTTTCTTT.

The CDR3, as DNA: TGTGCCAGCAGTGAACTGCTCGGGGAATCTGGAAACACCATATATTTT. Translation gives CASSELLGESGNTIYF. This rearrangement joins TRBV6-1 to TRBJ1-3; D is ambiguous. CDR1 and CDR2 from the germline V gene are MNHNS and SASEGT. V was trimmed by 2 bases and J by 1 base, leaving 12 bases between them. The CDR3 consists of 16 residues.

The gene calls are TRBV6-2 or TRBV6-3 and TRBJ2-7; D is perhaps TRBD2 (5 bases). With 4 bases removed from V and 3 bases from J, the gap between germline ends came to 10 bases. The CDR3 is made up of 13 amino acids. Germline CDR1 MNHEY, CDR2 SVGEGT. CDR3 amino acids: CASSFSSGYEQYV. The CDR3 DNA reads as TGTGCCAGCAGTTTCTCAAGCGGCTACGAGCAGTACGTC.

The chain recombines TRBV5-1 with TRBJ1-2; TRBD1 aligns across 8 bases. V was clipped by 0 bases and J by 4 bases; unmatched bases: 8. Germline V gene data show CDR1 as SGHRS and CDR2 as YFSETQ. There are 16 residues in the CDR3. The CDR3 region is CASSLVGQGAFYGYTF. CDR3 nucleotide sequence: TGCGCCAGCAGCTTGGTAGGGCAGGGGGCTTTCTATGGCTACACCTTC.

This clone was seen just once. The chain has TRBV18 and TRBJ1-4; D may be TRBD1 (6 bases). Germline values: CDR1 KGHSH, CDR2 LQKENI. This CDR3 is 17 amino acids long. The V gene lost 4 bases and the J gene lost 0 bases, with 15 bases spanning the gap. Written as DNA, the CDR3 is TGTGCCAGCTCACACCGACAGGATCCTGCAACTAATGAAAAACTGTTTTTT. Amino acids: CASSHRQDPATNEKLFF.

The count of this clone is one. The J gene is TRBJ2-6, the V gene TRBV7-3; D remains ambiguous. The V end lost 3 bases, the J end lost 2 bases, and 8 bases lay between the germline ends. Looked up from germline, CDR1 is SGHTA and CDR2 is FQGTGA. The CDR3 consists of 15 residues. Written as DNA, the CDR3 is TGTGCCAGCAGCTTCAGCCAGGCTGGGGCCAACGTCCTGACTTTC. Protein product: CASSFSQAGANVLTF.

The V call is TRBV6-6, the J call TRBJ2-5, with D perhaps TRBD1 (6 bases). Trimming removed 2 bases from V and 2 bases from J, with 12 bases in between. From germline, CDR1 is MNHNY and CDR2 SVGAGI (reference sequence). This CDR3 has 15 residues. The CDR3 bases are TGTGCCAGCAGTTACCCAGGACAGACTCAAGAGACCCAGTACTTC. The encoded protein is CASSYPGQTQETQYF.

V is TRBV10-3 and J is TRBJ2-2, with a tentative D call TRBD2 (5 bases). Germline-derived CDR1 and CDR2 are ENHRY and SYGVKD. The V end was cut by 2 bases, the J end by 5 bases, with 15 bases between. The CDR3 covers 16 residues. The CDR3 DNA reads TGTGCCATCAGTGAGGAGGTCTCGCCGGGGACCGGGGAGCTGTTTTTT. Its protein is CAISEEVSPGTGELFF.

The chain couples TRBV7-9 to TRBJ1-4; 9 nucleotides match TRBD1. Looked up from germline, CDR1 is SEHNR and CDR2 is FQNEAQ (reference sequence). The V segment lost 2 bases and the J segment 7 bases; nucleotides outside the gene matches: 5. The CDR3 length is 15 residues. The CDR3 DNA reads TGTGCCAGCAGCTTATCCGGGACAGGGCCTGAAAAACTGTTTTTT. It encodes CASSLSGTGPEKLFF.

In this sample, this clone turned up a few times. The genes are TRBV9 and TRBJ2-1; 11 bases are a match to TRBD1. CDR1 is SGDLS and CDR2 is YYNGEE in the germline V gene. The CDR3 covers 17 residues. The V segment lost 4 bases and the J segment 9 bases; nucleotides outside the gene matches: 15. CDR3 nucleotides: TGTGCCAGCAGCCCCGGGGCGGGACAGGGGGTTTTTCTTGAGCAGTTCTTC. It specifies CASSPGAGQGVFLEQFF. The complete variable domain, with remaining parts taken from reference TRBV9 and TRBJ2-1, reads DSGVTQTPKHLITATGQRVTLRCSPRSGDLSVYWYQQSLDQGLQFLIQYYNGEERAKGNILERFSAQQFPDLHSELNLSSLELGDSALYFCASSPGAGQGVFLEQFFGPGTRLTVL.

CDR3 protein: CARSTQGASWNQPQHF. DNA for the CDR3: TGTGCCAGAAGCACACAGGGGGCAAGTTGGAATCAGCCCCAGCATTTT. V and J are TRBV5-3 and TRBJ1-5, with 9 nucleotides matching TRBD1. TRBV5-3 carries the ORF label, with uncertain function. There are 16 residues in the CDR3. Unmatched junction bases numbered 9, after V lost 4 bases and J lost 4 bases.

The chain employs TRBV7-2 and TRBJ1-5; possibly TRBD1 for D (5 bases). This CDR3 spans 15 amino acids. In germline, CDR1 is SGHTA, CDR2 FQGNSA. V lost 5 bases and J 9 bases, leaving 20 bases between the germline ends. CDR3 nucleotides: TGTGCCAGCAGCCCAGAGGGACGGAGCGGGTCGCCCCAGCATTTT. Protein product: CASSPEGRSGSPQHF.

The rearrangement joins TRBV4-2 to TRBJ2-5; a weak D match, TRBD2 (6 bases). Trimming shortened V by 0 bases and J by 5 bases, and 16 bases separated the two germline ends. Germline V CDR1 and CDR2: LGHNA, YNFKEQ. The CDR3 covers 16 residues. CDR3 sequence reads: CASSQDPGLPGETQYF. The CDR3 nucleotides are TGTGCCAGCAGCCAAGATCCGGGACTTCCGGGGGAGACCCAGTACTTC.

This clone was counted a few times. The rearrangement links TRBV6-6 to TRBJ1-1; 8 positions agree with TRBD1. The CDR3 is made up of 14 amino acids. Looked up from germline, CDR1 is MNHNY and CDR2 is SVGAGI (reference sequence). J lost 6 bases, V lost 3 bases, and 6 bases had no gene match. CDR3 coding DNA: TGTGCCAGCAGTTATCAGGCAGGGGGCTCTGAAGCTTTCTTT. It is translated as CASSYQAGGSEAFF.

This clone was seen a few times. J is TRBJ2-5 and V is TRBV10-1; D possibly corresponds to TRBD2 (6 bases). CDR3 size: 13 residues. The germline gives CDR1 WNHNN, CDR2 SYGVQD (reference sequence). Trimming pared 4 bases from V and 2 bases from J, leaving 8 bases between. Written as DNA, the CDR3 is TGCGCCAGCAGTGCGACTAGACAAGAGACCCAGTACTTC. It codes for CASSATRQETQYF.

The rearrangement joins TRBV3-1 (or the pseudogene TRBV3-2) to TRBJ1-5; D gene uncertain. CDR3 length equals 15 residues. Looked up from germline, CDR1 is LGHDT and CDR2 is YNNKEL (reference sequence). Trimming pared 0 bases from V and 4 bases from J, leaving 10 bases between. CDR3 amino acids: CASSQDWSDNQPQHF. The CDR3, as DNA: TGTGCCAGCAGCCAAGATTGGTCAGATAATCAGCCCCAGCATTTT.

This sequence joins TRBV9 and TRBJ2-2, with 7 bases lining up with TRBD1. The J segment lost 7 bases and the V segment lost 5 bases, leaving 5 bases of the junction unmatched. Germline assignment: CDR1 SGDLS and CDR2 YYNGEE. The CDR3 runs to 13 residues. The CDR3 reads CASRHDRVGELFF. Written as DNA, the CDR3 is TGTGCCAGCAGGCACGACAGGGTCGGGGAGCTGTTTTTT.

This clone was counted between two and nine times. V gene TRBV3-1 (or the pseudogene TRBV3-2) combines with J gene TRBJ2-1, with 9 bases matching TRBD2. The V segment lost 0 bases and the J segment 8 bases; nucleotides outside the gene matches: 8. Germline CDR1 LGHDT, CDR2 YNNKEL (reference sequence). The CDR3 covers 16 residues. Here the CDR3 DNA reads TGTGCCAGCAGCCAAGATGGCGGGGGGGCCTTCCATGAGCAGTTCTTC. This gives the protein CASSQDGGGAFHEQFF.

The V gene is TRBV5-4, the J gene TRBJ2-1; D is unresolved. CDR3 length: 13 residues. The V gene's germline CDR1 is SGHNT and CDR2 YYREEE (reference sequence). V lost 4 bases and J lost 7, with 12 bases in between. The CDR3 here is CASSPQVRNEQFF. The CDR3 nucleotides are TGTGCCAGCAGCCCCCAGGTTAGAAATGAGCAGTTCTTC.

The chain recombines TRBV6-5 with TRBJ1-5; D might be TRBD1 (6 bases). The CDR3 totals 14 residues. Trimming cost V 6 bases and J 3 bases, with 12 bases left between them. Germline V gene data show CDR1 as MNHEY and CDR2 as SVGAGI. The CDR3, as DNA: TGTGCCAGCAGATTGGACAGATTCAATCAGCCCCAGCATTTT. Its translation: CASRLDRFNQPQHF.

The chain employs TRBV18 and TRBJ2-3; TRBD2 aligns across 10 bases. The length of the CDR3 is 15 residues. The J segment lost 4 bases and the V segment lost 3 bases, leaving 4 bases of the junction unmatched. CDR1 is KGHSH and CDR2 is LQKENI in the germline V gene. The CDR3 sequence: CASSPLAGEADTQYF. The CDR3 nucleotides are TGTGCCAGCTCACCCCTAGCGGGGGAAGCAGATACGCAGTATTTT.